Listed here are 24 T cell receptor beta chains from one sample, sequenced in a study of lymphopenia after photon versus proton radiotherapy. Generated by immunoSEQ multiplex PCR, the TCRdb table keeps only in-frame clones and is missing some. The profile shows about 53,000 clones, around 83% of them singletons. The sample in question was peripheral blood, obtained from a patient treated with photon-based radiotherapy. These receptors were taken from a man aged 45-65 years with gastric cancer.

The CDR3 protein is CASRGRTNTGELFF. The CDR3, as DNA: TGTGCCAGCCGGGGAAGGACGAACACCGGGGAGCTGTTTTTT. V gene TRBV9 combines with J gene TRBJ2-2; possible D gene TRBD2, 5 bases. The CDR3 has 14 residues. Trimming stripped 7 bases from V and 0 bases from J, with 10 bases between. CDR1 and CDR2 from the germline V gene are SGDLS and YYNGEE.

This clone occurred a few times. The chain joins TRBV5-6 to TRBJ2-2, with 12 bases matching TRBD2. The CDR3 length is 15 residues. V was pared by 2 bases and J by 5 bases, with 1 base of the junction left unmatched. CDR1 is SGHDT, CDR2 YYEEEE, per germline. The CDR3, as DNA: TGTGCCAGCAGCTTAGGACTAGCGGGAACCGGGGAGCTGTTTTTT. This translates into CASSLGLAGTGELFF. Supplemented by reference TRBV5-6 and TRBJ2-2, the full variable domain reads DAGVTQSPTHLIKTRGQQVTLRCSPKSGHDTVSWYQQALGQGPQFIFQYYEEEERQRGNFPDRFSGHQFPNYSSELNVNALLLGDSALYLCASSLGLAGTGELFFGEGSRLTVL.

The chain couples TRBV7-2 to TRBJ1-5, with D hard to call. This CDR3 is built from 13 residues. Germline values: CDR1 SGHTA, CDR2 FQGNSA. Trimming removed 2 bases at V and 5 bases at J, with 7 bases between. CDR3 residues: CASSLRGYQPQHF. CDR3 in DNA: TGTGCCAGCAGCTTAAGAGGATATCAGCCCCAGCATTTT. The full variable domain, in which reference TRBV7-2 and TRBJ1-5 provide the parts outside the CDR3, is GAGVSQSPSNKVTEKGKDVELRCDPISGHTALYWYRQSLGQGLEFLIYFQGNSAPDKSGLPSDRFSAERTGGSVSTLTIQRTQQEDSAVYLCASSLRGYQPQHFGDGTRLSIL.

This chain links TRBV29-1 with TRBJ2-1; 12 bases map to TRBD2. Trimming took 1 base from V and 5 from J; bases not matched to a gene: 6. The germline V gene has CDR1 SQVTM and CDR2 ANQGSEA. CDR3 length equals 16 residues. The CDR3 reads CSVEASGRAYDNEQFF. For the CDR3, the DNA is TGCAGCGTTGAAGCTAGCGGGAGGGCCTATGACAATGAGCAGTTCTTC.

The genes are TRBV19 and TRBJ2-7; TRBD1 matches at 11 bases. Losses at the gene ends were 1 base for V and 4 bases for J; bases not matched to a gene: 6. CDR1 is LNHDA, CDR2 SQIVND, per germline (reference sequence). The CDR3 contains 16 residues. CDR3 amino acids: CASSIGPGQGEYEQYF. The CDR3 region has the DNA TGTGCCAGTAGTATAGGTCCGGGACAGGGGGAGTACGAGCAGTACTTC.

This chain connects TRBV18 to TRBJ2-1, with D tentatively TRBD1 or TRBD2 (6 bases each). CDR1 is KGHSH and CDR2 is LQKENI in the germline V gene. V gave up 1 base and J gave up 0 bases, with 7 bases separating them. This CDR3 region has 15 residues. The CDR3 DNA reads as TGTGCCAGCTCACCACAGGGGGGCTCCTACAATGAGCAGTTCTTC. The encoded protein is CASSPQGGSYNEQFF.

The chain recombines TRBV19 with TRBJ1-2; D may be TRBD1 (5 bases). Germline-derived CDR1 and CDR2 are LNHDA and SQIVND (reference sequence). The V end was cut by 1 base, the J end by 7 bases, with 16 bases between. CDR3 length: 15 residues. DNA for the CDR3: TGTGCCAGTAGTATAGCTGGTATGGGGGAGTGTGGCTACACCTTC. It encodes CASSIAGMGECGYTF.

This clone appeared a single time. The chain recombines TRBV7-6 with TRBJ1-1, with D hard to call. Trimming took 5 bases from V and 1 from J, leaving 8 bases between them. This CDR3 comprises 13 residues. In germline, CDR1 is SGHVS, CDR2 FNYEAQ. CDR3 loop: CASSRDPNTEAFF. CDR3 nucleotides: TGTGCCAGCAGCCGCGACCCGAACACTGAAGCTTTCTTT.

This sequence joins TRBV6-5 and TRBJ1-2; 7 nucleotides match TRBD1. The CDR3 is 14 residues long. Germline assignment: CDR1 MNHEY and CDR2 SVGAGI. Trimming cost V 2 bases and J 4 bases; bases outside gene matches: 4. CDR3 coding DNA: TGTGCCAGCAGTTACGGGGGACAGCCCTATGGCTACACCTTC. Translation: CASSYGGQPYGYTF.

The chain combines TRBV7-2 with TRBJ2-5, with D maybe TRBD2 (5 bases). Trimming took off 0 bases at V and 4 bases at J, with 15 bases between the two ends. This CDR3 is built from 16 residues. Germline CDR1 SGHTA, CDR2 FQGNSA. The CDR3 spells CASSLAASGPGETQYF. DNA for the CDR3: TGTGCCAGCAGCTTAGCAGCGAGCGGCCCCGGAGAGACCCAGTACTTC.

The table lists this clone with a count of one. The same CDR3 is also encoded by other DNA sequences in this sample. J is TRBJ2-7 and V is TRBV27; possibly TRBD1 or TRBD2 for D (6 bases each). The germline V gene encodes CDR1 MNHEY and CDR2 SMNVEV (reference sequence). Trimming shortened V by 6 bases and J by 1 base, and 7 bases separated the two germline ends. The CDR3 covers 12 residues. The CDR3 nucleotides are TGTGCCAGCAGAGGGGGGTCCTACGAGCAGTACTTC. Its protein is CASRGGSYEQYF.

The chain uses TRBV18 and TRBJ2-1; 8 bases fit TRBD2. V lost 3 bases to trimming and J lost 8 bases; unmatched junction nucleotides: 6. Germline loops: CDR1 KGHSH, CDR2 LQKENI. The CDR3 contains 14 residues. The chain's CDR3 is CASSPREVRDEQFF. DNA of the CDR3: TGTGCCAGCTCACCGCGGGAGGTTAGGGATGAGCAGTTCTTC.

With respect to this clone: This same CDR3 is encoded by further DNA sequences in the sample. The chain links TRBV7-2 to TRBJ2-3; D could derive from TRBD1 or TRBD2 (5 bases each). The CDR3 has 14 residues. Trimming took off 4 bases at V and 1 base at J, with 9 bases between the two ends. The germline V gene has CDR1 SGHTA and CDR2 FQGNSA. CDR3 protein: CASSSGAGTDTQYF. CDR3 DNA sequence: TGTGCCAGCAGCTCCGGGGCAGGCACAGATACGCAGTATTTT. The whole variable domain, remainder taken from reference TRBV7-2 and TRBJ2-3, is GAGVSQSPSNKVTEKGKDVELRCDPISGHTALYWYRQSLGQGLEFLIYFQGNSAPDKSGLPSDRFSAERTGGSVSTLTIQRTQQEDSAVYLCASSSGAGTDTQYFGPGTRLTVL.

This chain connects TRBV6-1 to TRBJ1-2; no clear D. Looked up from germline, CDR1 is MNHNS and CDR2 is SASEGT. CDR3 size: 15 residues. The V gene lost 4 bases and the J gene lost 1 base, with 13 bases spanning the gap. CDR3 sequence (DNA): TGTGCCAGCAGTGGATTCCGACGGGTTAACTATGGCTACACCTTC. Translated: CASSGFRRVNYGYTF.

The CDR3 protein is CASSLAPAGGRGGNTIYF. In DNA, the CDR3 is TGCGCCAGCAGCTTGGCCCCGGCTGGGGGCAGAGGAGGAAACACCATATATTTT. The chain couples TRBV5-1 to TRBJ1-3, with D perhaps TRBD1 (6 bases). Germline-derived CDR1 and CDR2 are SGHRS and YFSETQ. CDR3 length: 18 amino acids. Deletions cut 0 bases from V and 4 bases from J, with 20 bases between. The entire variable domain, with the rest obtained from reference TRBV5-1 and TRBJ1-3, is as follows: KAGVTQTPRYLIKTRGQQVTLSCSPISGHRSVSWYQQTPGQGLQFLFEYFSETQRNKGNFPGRFSGRQFSNSRSEMNVSTLELGDSALYLCASSLAPAGGRGGNTIYFGEGSWLTVV.

The J gene is TRBJ2-3, the V gene TRBV19; maybe TRBD2 (6 bases). V was cut by 11 bases and J by 5 bases, with 20 bases left in between. The CDR3 sequence is 14 residues long. From germline, CDR1 is LNHDA and CDR2 SQIVND (reference sequence). In DNA form, the CDR3 reads TGTGCCGCCGGGGCGGGACCCGCACAAGATACGCAGTATTTT. It is translated as CAAGAGPAQDTQYF.

The chain combines TRBV5-1 with TRBJ1-1, with no clear D. The CDR3 sequence is 13 residues long. Trimming removed 1 base at V and 4 bases at J, with 8 bases between. The germline V gene encodes CDR1 SGHRS and CDR2 YFSETQ. This CDR3 reads CASSLSAGTEAFF. As DNA, the CDR3 is TGCGCCAGCAGCTTGTCGGCAGGCACTGAAGCTTTCTTT.

The chain recombines TRBV27 with TRBJ2-1; 11 bases are shared with TRBD1. Germline trimming cut 6 bases from V and 9 bases from J; bases unmatched to any gene: 10. The CDR3 sequence is 15 residues long. Germline loops: CDR1 MNHEY, CDR2 SMNVEV (reference sequence). The CDR3 sequence: CASSHRRTGGFEQFF. The CDR3 region has the DNA TGTGCCAGCAGCCACCGACGGACAGGGGGCTTTGAGCAGTTCTTC.

The gene calls are TRBV19 and TRBJ2-7, with TRBD2 identical over 8 bases. The trim removed 7 bases at V and 2 bases at J, leaving 13 bases unmatched. The CDR3 is made up of 16 amino acids. Germline CDR1 and CDR2: LNHDA and SQIVND (reference sequence). CDR3 amino acids: CASTRQGVAGPYEQYF. The CDR3 region has the DNA TGTGCCAGTACGAGGCAGGGAGTAGCGGGACCCTACGAGCAGTACTTC.

CDR3 loop: CASSIMTGSQETQYF. Here the CDR3 DNA reads TGTGCCAGTAGTATAATGACAGGGAGTCAAGAGACCCAGTACTTC. The chain uses TRBV19 and TRBJ2-5; TRBD1 matches at 7 bases. The CDR3 sequence is 15 residues long. Trimming cost V 2 bases and J 2 bases; bases outside gene matches: 5. Germline lookup yields CDR1 LNHDA and CDR2 SQIVND (reference sequence).

This sequence joins TRBV7-2 and TRBJ2-1, with D maybe TRBD2 (5 bases). Per germline, CDR1 SGHTA and CDR2 FQGNSA. Trimming removed 0 bases from V and 0 bases from J, with 6 bases in between. The CDR3 loop spans 15 amino acids. The CDR3 DNA follows: TGTGCCAGCAGCTTAGCCGGGATCTCCTACAATGAGCAGTTCTTC. It encodes CASSLAGISYNEQFF.

The chain couples TRBV28 to TRBJ1-2, with 11 bases aligning to TRBD1. Trimming took 5 bases from V and 8 from J; bases not matched to a gene: 7. The CDR3 contains 14 residues. Germline V gives CDR1 MDHEN, CDR2 SYDVKM. CDR3 sequence: CASSGQGAFKGYTF. As DNA, the CDR3 is TGTGCCAGCAGTGGACAGGGGGCGTTCAAAGGCTACACCTTC.

The chain carries TRBV11-2 and TRBJ2-1; 8 bases agree with TRBD1. Losses at the gene ends were 5 bases for V and 8 bases for J; bases not matched to a gene: 5. This CDR3 contains 13 residues. The V gene's germline CDR1 is SGHAT and CDR2 FQNNGV. CDR3 DNA: TGTGCCAGCAGCGTCGACAGGGGCGATGAGCAGTTCTTC. It yields the protein CASSVDRGDEQFF.

The chain joins TRBV7-9 to TRBJ1-4; 7 nucleotides line up with TRBD1. CDR1 is SEHNR, CDR2 FQNEAQ, per germline (reference sequence). CDR3 length equals 15 residues. V trimming: 5 bases; J trimming: 7 bases; junction bases outside the gene matches: 10. The chain's CDR3 is CASSRTGVGGEKLFF. DNA of the CDR3: TGTGCCAGCAGCCGGACAGGCGTCGGGGGTGAAAAACTGTTTTTT.